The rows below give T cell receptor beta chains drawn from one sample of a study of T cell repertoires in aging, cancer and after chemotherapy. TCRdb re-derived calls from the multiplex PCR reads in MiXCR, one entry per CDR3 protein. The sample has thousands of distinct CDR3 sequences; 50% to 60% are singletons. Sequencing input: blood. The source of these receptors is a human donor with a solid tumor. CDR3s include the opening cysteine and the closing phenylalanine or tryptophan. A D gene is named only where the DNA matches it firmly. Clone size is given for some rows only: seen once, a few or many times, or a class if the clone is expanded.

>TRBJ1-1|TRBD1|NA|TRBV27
TGTGCCAGCAGTTTATGGGGGACAGGGAAAATGAACACTGAAGCTTTCTTT
CASSLWGTGKMNTEAFF
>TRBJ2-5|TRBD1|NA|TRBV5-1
TGCGCCAGCAGCTTGGAGTCAGGGGGCGGGGAGACCCAGTACTTC
CASSLESGGGETQYF
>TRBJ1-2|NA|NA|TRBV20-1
TGCAGTGCGAGCCGTGGGCCAGTCGATGGCTACACCTTC
CSASRGPVDGYTF
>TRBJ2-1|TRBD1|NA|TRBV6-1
TGTGCCAGCAGTGCGGACAGGGGGGAATTCAATGAGCAGTTCTTC
CASSADRGEFNEQFF
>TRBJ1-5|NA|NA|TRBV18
TGTGCCAGCTCACCCAACAACCGCAATCAGCCCCAGCATTTT
CASSPNNRNQPQHF
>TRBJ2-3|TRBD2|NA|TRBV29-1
TGCAGCGTCGACGGACTAGCGGGGTTAGATACGCAGTATTTT
CSVDGLAGLDTQYF
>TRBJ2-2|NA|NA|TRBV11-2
TGTGCCAGCAGCCAGGACGGCCCGAACACCGGGGAGCTGTTTTTT
CASSQDGPNTGELFF
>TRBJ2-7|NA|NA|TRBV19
TGTGCCAGTAGTGCCCGGGGCAGGGGAGGATACGAGCAGTACTTC
CASSARGRGGYEQYF
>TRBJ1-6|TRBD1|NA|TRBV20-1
TGCAGTGCTAGAGGGCCGCAGGGGGCCATCTATAATTCACCCCTCCACTTT
CSARGPQGAIYNSPLHF
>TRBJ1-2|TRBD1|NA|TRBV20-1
TGCAGTGCTAGTGGCGTGGTGCCGGGACAGCTAGGGTATGGCTACACCTTC
CSASGVVPGQLGYGYTF
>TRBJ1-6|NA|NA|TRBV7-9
TGTGCCAGCAGCTTGTGGGGGCCCTCACCCCTCCACTTT
CASSLWGPSPLHF
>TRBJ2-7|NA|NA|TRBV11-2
TGTGCCAGCAGGTGGGGGACTGGGAGCGAGCAGTACTTC
CASRWGTGSEQYF
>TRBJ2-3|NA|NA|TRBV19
TGTGCCAGTAGTATGGTCAGGGTCACAGATACGCAGTATTTT
CASSMVRVTDTQYF
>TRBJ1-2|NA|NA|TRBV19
TGTGCCAGTAGTATAGTCGGGACGCACTATGGCTACACCTTC
CASSIVGTHYGYTF
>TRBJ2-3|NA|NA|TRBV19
TGTGCCAGTAGTCGAGTTACAGGGATTCGCACAGATACGCAGTATTTT
CASSRVTGIRTDTQYF
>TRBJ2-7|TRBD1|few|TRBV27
TGTGCCAGCAGTTTGGCCGACAGGGGCGAGCAGTACTTC
CASSLADRGEQYF
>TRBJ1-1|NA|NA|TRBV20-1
TGCAGTGCTAGGGGAGTGAACACTGAAGCTTTCTTT
CSARGVNTEAFF
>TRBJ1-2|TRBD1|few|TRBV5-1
TGTGCCAGCAGCCCGCTGGACAGGGGGTATGGCTACACCTTC
CASSPLDRGYGYTF
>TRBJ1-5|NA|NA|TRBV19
TGTGCCAGTAGTATGGGGGACCGATCTTATCAGCCCCAGCATTTT
CASSMGDRSYQPQHF
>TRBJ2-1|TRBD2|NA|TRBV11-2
TGTGCCAGCAGCTTAGAGCCTAGCGGTAGAGAGCAGTTCTTC
CASSLEPSGREQFF
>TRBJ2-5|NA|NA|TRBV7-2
TGTGCCAGCAGCCTTGGACACCAAGAGACCCAGTACTTC
CASSLGHQETQYF
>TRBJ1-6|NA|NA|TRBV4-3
TGTGCCAGCAGGTCGGGGCAAGTTGGATCACCCCTCCACTTT
CASRSGQVGSPLHF
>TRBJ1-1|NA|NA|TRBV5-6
TGTGCCAGCAGCTTTGGGGAGGGGTTGTTCACTGAAGCTTTCTTT
CASSFGEGLFTEAFF
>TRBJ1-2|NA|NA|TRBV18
TGTGCCAGCTCACTCGACACCCAAGCTAACTATGGCTACACCTTC
CASSLDTQANYGYTF
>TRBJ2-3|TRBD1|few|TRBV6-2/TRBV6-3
TGTGCCAGCAGGGACAGGGGGTTTGTGACAGATACGCAGTATTTT
CASRDRGFVTDTQYF
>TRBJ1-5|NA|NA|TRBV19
TGTGCCAGTAATAATTCCCCCCCACAGCCCCAGCATTTT
CASNNSPPQPQHF
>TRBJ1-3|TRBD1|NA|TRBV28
TGTGCCAGCATCTCGAAGGGGACAGGGGGCACCATATATTTT
CASISKGTGGTIYF
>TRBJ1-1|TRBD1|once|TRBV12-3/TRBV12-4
TGTGCCAGCAGTTTACCACCGGGACAGGGTAATCCTGAAGCTTTCTTT
CASSLPPGQGNPEAFF
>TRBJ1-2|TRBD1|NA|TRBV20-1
TGCAGTGCTAGAGCAGGAGGACAGGGCCTCTATGGCTACACCTTC
CSARAGGQGLYGYTF
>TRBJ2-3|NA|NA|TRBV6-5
TGTGCCAGCAGCCGGGGTGTTACAGATACGCAGTATTTT
CASSRGVTDTQYF
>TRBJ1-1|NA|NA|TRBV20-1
TGCAGTGCTTTGGGACGGTTGAACACTGAAGCTTTCTTT
CSALGRLNTEAFF
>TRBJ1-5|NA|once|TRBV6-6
TGTGCCAGCAGAGACGCTTACAGGGATAGCAATCAGCCCCAGCATTTT
CASRDAYRDSNQPQHF
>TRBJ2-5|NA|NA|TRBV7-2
TGTGCCAGCAGCTTAGACATGGTGCAAGAGACCCAGTACTTC
CASSLDMVQETQYF
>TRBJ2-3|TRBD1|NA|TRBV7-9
TGTGCCAGCAGCTCCTCGGACAGGGGTTACACAGATACGCAGTATTTT
CASSSSDRGYTDTQYF
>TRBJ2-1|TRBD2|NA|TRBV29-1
TGCAGCGTTGAAGATTGGCGGGGGACCTACAATGAGCAGTTCTTC
CSVEDWRGTYNEQFF
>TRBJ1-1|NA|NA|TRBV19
TGTGCCACTATGGAGGGGAACATGAACACTGAAGCTTTCTTT
CATMEGNMNTEAFF
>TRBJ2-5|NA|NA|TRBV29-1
TGCAGCGTTGGCATTCGCCAAGAGACCCAGTACTTC
CSVGIRQETQYF
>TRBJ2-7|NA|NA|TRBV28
TGTGCCGGGTCCGGCGGGGATAGTAGAAACGAGCAGTACTTC
CAGSGGDSRNEQYF
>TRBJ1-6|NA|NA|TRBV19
TGTGCCAGTAGTCTGGGTGGAGCGGGATCACCCCTCCACTTT
CASSLGGAGSPLHF
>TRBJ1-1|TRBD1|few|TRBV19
TGTGCCAGTAGTCGACAGGGGGACACTGAAGCTTTCTTT
CASSRQGDTEAFF
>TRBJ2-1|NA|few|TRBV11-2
TGTGCCAGCAATTACGACTCTACATACAATGAGCAGTTCTTC
CASNYDSTYNEQFF
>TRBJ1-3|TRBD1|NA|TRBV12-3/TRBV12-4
TGTGCCAGCAGTCTGACAGGGATGGGAGGAAACACCATATATTTT
CASSLTGMGGNTIYF